A selection of T cell receptor beta chains follows, all from one sample in a study of T cell responses to AZD1222 COVID-19 vaccine. Assay: immunoSEQ multiplex PCR; the TCRdb copy retains only in-frame clones and omits some. In the table there are about 150,000 clones, about 80% of which are singletons. The specimen was peripheral blood, collected on day 0 of AZD1222 vaccination. These receptors all come from an adult in good health. CDR3s include the opening cysteine and the closing phenylalanine or tryptophan.

V,CDR3
TRBV5-1,CASSLVGVRDGYTF
TRBV6-5,CASRSTGKGEQYF
TRBV5-1,CASTQIAGGTDEQFF
TRBV2,CASSDYFGGSGNTIYF
TRBV9,CASSALTGGETQYF
TRBV19,CASSIFGRGNTEAFF
TRBV5-4,CASSLPQGYNSPLHF
TRBV30,CAGGNAYNEQFF
TRBV28,CASSLGQSKHSPLHF
TRBV3-1/TRBV3-2,CASSQEQGQPQHF
TRBV11-2,CASMDEQYF
TRBV19,CASSMGKRQPQHF
TRBV19,CASSMGGASNQPQHF
TRBV30,CAWTAGGALYNSPLHF
TRBV5-1,CASSNQGQNYEQYF
TRBV7-8,CASSLGGARYGYTF
TRBV19,CASSIKPQETQYF
TRBV19,CASSMSPEPTNQPQHF
TRBV11-3,CASSLLAGGNTGELFF
TRBV9,CASSVGDPVYEQYF
TRBV19,CASSPGFGNTIYF
TRBV18,CASSPRGTGGAEGTEAFF
TRBV27,CASTRVADLTGELFF
TRBV4-2,CASSQDPAGPINTGELFF
TRBV2,CASAYGTNSNQPQHF
TRBV6-8,CASTRGEYRQPQHF
TRBV6-5,CASSYSRSEPVLHF
TRBV4-1,CASSQDRTREWNTEAFF
TRBV5-1,CASSLGKTNTEAFF
TRBV24-1,CATSGVPRDRGGNEQFF
TRBV5-4,CASSFDRVMNTIYF
TRBV7-3,CASSVQGGTEAFF
TRBV6-5,CASSYSGDVTSPLHF
TRBV3-1/TRBV3-2,CASSQDIRGYTF
TRBV19,CASSMGHQETQYF
TRBV6-5,CASSLERASQPQHF
TRBV4-2,CASSQGGQQSTEAFF
TRBV5-5,CASSPGGYEQYF
TRBV27,CASSPQGQGSPLHF
TRBV7-2,CASSLGTEDTQYF
TRBV29-1,CSVEGTEAFF
TRBV9,CASSATVNTEAFF
TRBV6-5,CASSQGSTYEQYF